Reported below is one T cell receptor (beta chain). This sample stems from a study of cytomegalovirus exposure and HLA in healthy donors. The PCR ran on 60 Vbeta and 13 Jbeta primers. This table comes from immunoSEQ multiplex PCR, and its TCRdb copy is limited to in-frame clones, with some not included. This sample has about 150,000 clones, with around 80% found just once. This CDR3 is 19 amino acids long. The V gene's germline CDR1 is SEHNR and CDR2 FQNEAQ (reference sequence). The V segment lost 4 bases and the J segment 2 bases; nucleotides outside the gene matches: 15. The chain carries TRBV7-9 and TRBJ1-5; 9 nucleotides agree with TRBD1. The sample was PBMCs. The origin of this receptor is a woman aged 40 to 50 in good health and CMV-seropositive. CDR3 DNA: TGTGCCAGCAGCTCTACCCCCATGGACAGGGGAAAGGGCAATCAGCCCCAGCATTTT. Translating gives CASSSTPMDRGKGNQPQHF.